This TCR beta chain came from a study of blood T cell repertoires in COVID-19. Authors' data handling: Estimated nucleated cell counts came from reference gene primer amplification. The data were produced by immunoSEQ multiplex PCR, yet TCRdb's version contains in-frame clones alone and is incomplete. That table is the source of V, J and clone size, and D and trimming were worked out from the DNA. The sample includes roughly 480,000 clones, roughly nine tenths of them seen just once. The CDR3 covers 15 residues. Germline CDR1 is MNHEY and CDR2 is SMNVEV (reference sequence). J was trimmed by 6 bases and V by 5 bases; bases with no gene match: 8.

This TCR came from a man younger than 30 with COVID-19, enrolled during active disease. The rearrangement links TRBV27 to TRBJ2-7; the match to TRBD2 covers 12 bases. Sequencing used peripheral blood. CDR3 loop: CASSTRLAGALEQYF. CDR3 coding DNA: TGTGCCAGCAGTACCAGACTAGCGGGAGCCCTCGAGCAGTACTTC.